Following are 18 T cell receptor beta chains from one sample sequenced in a study of shared clonotypes between healthy human individuals. Assay: immunoSEQ multiplex PCR; the TCRdb copy retains only in-frame clones and omits some. The sample has 600,000 to 750,000 clones, roughly two thirds seen once. Sequenced: memory CD4+ T cells sorted from blood. The subset here: CD45RA-negative fraction. The receptors were gathered from a woman aged 30 to 39 in good health.

This clone was seen a handful of times. V is TRBV6-5 and J is TRBJ1-1; 7 positions match TRBD1. The CDR3 length is 14 residues. After removal of 6 bases from V and 3 bases from J, the junction contained 7 bases not matched to a gene. Germline values: CDR1 MNHEY, CDR2 SVGAGI. The DNA for the CDR3 is TGTGCCAGCAGAAAGACAGGGACGTACACTGAAGCTTTCTTT. Encoded protein: CASRKTGTYTEAFF.

V is TRBV28 and J is TRBJ1-4; D is unclear. CDR3 size: 15 residues. Per germline, CDR1 MDHEN and CDR2 SYDVKM. The V end was cut by 5 bases, the J end by 7 bases, with 17 bases between. The CDR3 is CASSRSQLDGEKLFF. CDR3 coding DNA: TGTGCCAGCAGTCGATCCCAATTGGATGGTGAAAAACTGTTTTTT.

This chain joins TRBV7-2 and TRBJ2-1; D unresolved. V was clipped by 2 bases and J by 0 bases, with 8 bases between them. The CDR3 contains 15 residues. Germline V gives CDR1 SGHTA, CDR2 FQGNSA. CDR3 protein: CASSLTASSYNEQFF. In DNA form, the CDR3 reads TGTGCCAGCAGCTTAACAGCGAGCTCCTACAATGAGCAGTTCTTC. Complete variable domain (other parts from reference TRBV7-2 and TRBJ2-1): GAGVSQSPSNKVTEKGKDVELRCDPISGHTALYWYRQSLGQGLEFLIYFQGNSAPDKSGLPSDRFSAERTGGSVSTLTIQRTQQEDSAVYLCASSLTASSYNEQFFGPGTRLTVL.

This sequence joins TRBV6-7 and TRBJ1-5, with 10 bases lining up with TRBD1. TRBV6-7 is an ORF; its function is uncertain. The CDR3 sequence is 15 residues long. After removal of 11 bases from V and 4 bases from J, the junction contained 11 bases not matched to a gene. CDR3 sequence reads: CARPGTGVVNQPQHF. As DNA, the CDR3 is TGTGCCCGCCCCGGGACAGGGGTCGTTAATCAGCCCCAGCATTTT.

This clone was counted a single time. CDR3 in amino acids: CASSPNTIDRGVGKYEQYF. CDR3 in DNA: TGTGCCAGCTCACCGAATACGATAGACAGGGGCGTGGGGAAGTACGAGCAGTACTTC. The rearrangement uses TRBV18 and TRBJ2-7; 8 bases are a match to TRBD1. J lost 4 bases, V lost 3 bases, and 20 bases had no gene match. Looked up from germline, CDR1 is KGHSH and CDR2 is LQKENI. The CDR3 contains 19 residues.

The chain employs TRBV18 and TRBJ2-7; 16 bases agree with TRBD2. This CDR3 contains 15 residues. The germline gives CDR1 KGHSH, CDR2 LQKENI. J gave up 6 bases and V 2 bases, and 1 base lay outside the gene matches. The DNA for the CDR3 is TGTGCCAGCTCACCAGGGACTAGCGGGAGGGGCGAGCAGTACTTC. As protein: CASSPGTSGRGEQYF.

Ten or more counts support this clone. J is TRBJ2-1 and V is TRBV19; the D call may be TRBD1 or TRBD2 (6 bases each). Germline V gene sequence: CDR1 LNHDA, CDR2 SQIVND (reference sequence). This CDR3 comprises 13 residues. V dropped 7 bases and J dropped 5 bases, with 12 bases sitting between them. CDR3 protein: CASTQGRHNEQFF. CDR3 nucleotide sequence: TGTGCCAGTACCCAGGGGAGGCACAATGAGCAGTTCTTC.

Regarding this clone: At one boundary the junction diverges from the germline segment, which might be a read error. This chain uses TRBV2 with TRBJ1-1; D gene unclear. The CDR3 is 13 residues long. The germline V gene encodes CDR1 SNHLY and CDR2 FYNNEI. CDR3 nucleotide sequence: TGTGCCAGCAATGAACGCATGAACACTGAAGCTTTCTTT. Encoded protein: CASNERMNTEAFF.

The chain links TRBV5-1 to TRBJ2-1, with TRBD2 identical over 14 bases. Trimming cost V 3 bases and J 7 bases; bases outside gene matches: 6. The CDR3 covers 16 residues. CDR1 and CDR2 from the germline V gene are SGHRS and YFSETQ. The CDR3 sequence: CASSWETSGRGNEQFF. CDR3 DNA sequence: TGCGCCAGCAGCTGGGAGACTAGCGGGAGGGGAAATGAGCAGTTCTTC.

This clone was recorded once. The chain is built from TRBV7-8 and TRBJ2-4, with 8 nucleotides matching TRBD1. Germline CDR1 is SGHVS and CDR2 is FQNEAQ. This CDR3 is 16 amino acids long. J was trimmed by 0 bases and V by 1 base; bases with no gene match: 2. CDR3 DNA sequence: TGTGCCAGCAGCTTAGGGACAGGGAAAGCCAAAAACATTCAGTACTTC. It is translated as CASSLGTGKAKNIQYF. Full variable domain (missing parts from reference TRBV7-8 and TRBJ2-4): GAGVSQSPRYKVAKRGQDVALRCDPISGHVSLFWYQQALGQGPEFLTYFQNEAQLDKSGLPSDRFFAERPEGSVSTLKIQRTQQEDSAVYLCASSLGTGKAKNIQYFGAGTRLSVL.

CDR3 in DNA: TGTGCCAGCAGTGAACGGGACCCCAGGGACACTGAAGCTTTCTTT. This codes for CASSERDPRDTEAFF. J is TRBJ1-1 and V is TRBV2; a possible D gene is TRBD1 (5 bases). The CDR3 sequence is 15 residues long. CDR1 is SNHLY and CDR2 is FYNNEI in the germline V gene. The germline V and J ends were trimmed by 2 bases and 3 bases, with 13 bases remaining between them. The variable domain in full, completed from reference TRBV2 and TRBJ1-1, reads EPEVTQTPSHQVTQMGQEVILRCVPISNHLYFYWYRQILGQKVEFLVSFYNNEISEKSEIFDDQFSVERPDGSNFTLKIRSTKLEDSAMYFCASSERDPRDTEAFFGQGTRLTVV.

This chain uses TRBV28 with TRBJ2-3; tentatively, D is TRBD2 (5 bases). The CDR3 totals 13 residues. Germline V lookup: CDR1 MDHEN, CDR2 SYDVKM. Trimming took off 4 bases at V and 6 bases at J, with 11 bases between the two ends. CDR3: CASSSGGPDTQYF. The CDR3 DNA follows: TGTGCCAGCAGTTCGGGCGGGCCGGATACGCAGTATTTT.

The rearrangement links TRBV2 to TRBJ1-2; 7 bases map to TRBD1. The germline CDR1 and CDR2 sequences are SNHLY and FYNNEI. This CDR3 has 14 residues. Trimming at V came to 7 bases and at J to 4 bases, leaving 9 bases not matched to a gene. In nucleotides, the CDR3 is TGTGCCAGCATCTTCGTTAGGACAGGCTATGGCTACACCTTC. This encodes CASIFVRTGYGYTF.

The J gene is TRBJ1-2, the V gene TRBV19; TRBD1 aligns across 9 bases. The germline CDR1 and CDR2 sequences are LNHDA and SQIVND (reference sequence). CDR3 length: 14 residues. V trimming: 9 bases; J trimming: 2 bases; junction bases outside the gene matches: 7. The DNA of the CDR3 is TGTGCCAGCTCCTCCGGGACAGGGAACTATGGCTACACCTTC. Its protein product is CASSSGTGNYGYTF.

The chain has TRBV7-2 and TRBJ2-7; D is uncertain. With 4 bases removed from V and 2 bases from J, the gap between germline ends came to 18 bases. CDR1 is SGHTA and CDR2 is FQGNSA in the germline V gene. The CDR3 spans 16 residues. The CDR3 DNA follows: TGTGCCAGCAGCTCAAACATTGGCGGAAGAGCCTACGAGCAGTACTTC. Translated, it gives CASSSNIGGRAYEQYF.

J is TRBJ2-5 and V is TRBV6-6, with a tentative D call TRBD2 (5 bases). The germline CDR1 and CDR2 sequences are MNHNY and SVGAGI (reference sequence). This CDR3 contains 14 residues. Deletions cut 2 bases from V and 5 bases from J, with 12 bases between. In DNA form, the CDR3 reads TGTGCCAGCAGTTACGGAGGAGGTGGGGAGACCCAGTACTTC. This gives the protein CASSYGGGGETQYF.

The sample holds one count of this clone. The genes are TRBV30 and TRBJ2-4; D is unclear. This CDR3 is 15 amino acids long. The germline V and J ends were trimmed by 6 bases and 1 base, with 16 bases remaining between them. In germline, CDR1 is GTSNPN, CDR2 SVGIG (reference sequence). CDR3 in DNA: TGTGCCTGCCATTATAGTGAAGGTGCCAAAAACATTCAGTACTTC. As protein: CACHYSEGAKNIQYF.

The gene calls are TRBV14 and TRBJ2-5; the D is unclear. The ends were cut back, 2 bases at V and 0 bases at J, with 4 bases in the middle. The CDR3 is 13 residues long. CDR1 SGHDN and CDR2 FVKESK come from the germline V gene. The CDR3 reads CASSQSHQETQYF. In nucleotides, the CDR3 is TGTGCCAGCAGCCAATCACACCAAGAGACCCAGTACTTC.